A selection of T cell receptor beta chains follows, all from one sample in a study of control samples from healthy donors and cancer patients. The method was immunoSEQ multiplex PCR; TCRdb's version includes in-frame clones alone and lacks a portion of them. Here the sample spans fewer than 150,000 clones, roughly 90% being singletons. Sequencing input: blood. All receptors derive from a young man in good health. CDR3s include the opening cysteine and the closing phenylalanine or tryptophan. The order of the fields is V gene, D gene, J gene, clone size, CDR3 DNA, CDR3 protein. The D gene is left open where the match is weak. Some rows mark clone size as missing; the rest say once, few, many or name a class of expanded clone.

v_gene: TRBV9; d_gene: TRBD2; j_gene: TRBJ2-1; abundance: -; CDR3nt: TGTGCCAGCAGCCGCCGGAACCCTAGCGGGAGTCCGAATGAGCAGTTCTTC; CDR3aa: CASSRRNPSGSPNEQFF
v_gene: TRBV19; d_gene: -; j_gene: TRBJ2-4; abundance: -; CDR3nt: TGTGCCAGTAGTATGGGAGTTATAAGGCTAGCCAAAAACATTCAGTACTTC; CDR3aa: CASSMGVIRLAKNIQYF
v_gene: TRBV6-5; d_gene: -; j_gene: TRBJ2-7; abundance: once; CDR3nt: TGTGCCGGCGGGACAACTTCCTACGAGCAGTACTTC; CDR3aa: CAGGTTSYEQYF
v_gene: TRBV12-3/TRBV12-4; d_gene: TRBD1; j_gene: TRBJ1-2; abundance: -; CDR3nt: TGTGCCAGCAGCCCTAACAGGGGGAGAGGCTACACCTTC; CDR3aa: CASSPNRGRGYTF
v_gene: TRBV3-1/TRBV3-2; d_gene: -; j_gene: TRBJ2-3; abundance: -; CDR3nt: TGTGCCAGCAGCCAAGAGGCGAGCACAGATACGCAGTATTTT; CDR3aa: CASSQEASTDTQYF
v_gene: TRBV19; d_gene: -; j_gene: TRBJ2-3; abundance: -; CDR3nt: TGTGCCAGTAGTTTTAACATGAACACAGATACGCAGTATTTT; CDR3aa: CASSFNMNTDTQYF
v_gene: TRBV7-9; d_gene: -; j_gene: TRBJ1-1; abundance: once; CDR3nt: TGTGCCAGCAGCCCCGGAGAGCGGCCGTTCTTT; CDR3aa: CASSPGERPFF
v_gene: TRBV29-1; d_gene: TRBD2; j_gene: TRBJ2-1; abundance: -; CDR3nt: TGCAGCGTCGAGGAGCGGGACTGGGAGCAGTTCTTC; CDR3aa: CSVEERDWEQFF
v_gene: TRBV6-6; d_gene: TRBD1; j_gene: TRBJ1-5; abundance: -; CDR3nt: TGTGCCAGCAGGAGGGAAACAGGGGGCAATCAGCCCCAGCATTTT; CDR3aa: CASRRETGGNQPQHF
v_gene: TRBV19; d_gene: TRBD2; j_gene: TRBJ2-3; abundance: -; CDR3nt: TGTGCCAGTAGTATAGATTGGTCTAGCGGGGAGACAGATACGCAGTATTTT; CDR3aa: CASSIDWSSGETDTQYF
v_gene: TRBV13; d_gene: -; j_gene: TRBJ2-3; abundance: -; CDR3nt: TGTGCCAGCAGCTTAGACGGCCTCTCAGAAGCAGATACGCAGTATTTT; CDR3aa: CASSLDGLSEADTQYF
v_gene: TRBV29-1; d_gene: -; j_gene: TRBJ2-5; abundance: -; CDR3nt: TGCAGCGTTGATGGGGGACGGGAGACCCAGTACTTC; CDR3aa: CSVDGGRETQYF
v_gene: TRBV2; d_gene: -; j_gene: TRBJ1-6; abundance: -; CDR3nt: TGTGCCAGCAGTGAATCGACCTCGCGTAATTCACCCCTCCACTTT; CDR3aa: CASSESTSRNSPLHF
v_gene: TRBV28; d_gene: -; j_gene: TRBJ2-1; abundance: -; CDR3nt: TGTGCCAGCATTAGGGACCTGAGCTCCTACAATGAGCAGTTCTTC; CDR3aa: CASIRDLSSYNEQFF
v_gene: TRBV5-6; d_gene: -; j_gene: TRBJ1-1; abundance: -; CDR3nt: TGTGCCAGCAGCTTGGATGGCGACACTGAAGCTTTCTTT; CDR3aa: CASSLDGDTEAFF
v_gene: TRBV15; d_gene: -; j_gene: TRBJ1-4; abundance: -; CDR3nt: TGTGCCACCAGCAGAGATCAGGCAGGGGATAGCGAAAAACTGTTTTTT; CDR3aa: CATSRDQAGDSEKLFF
v_gene: TRBV7-3; d_gene: -; j_gene: TRBJ1-1; abundance: once; CDR3nt: TGTGCCAGCAGCTTAAATGGCGGAGACACTGAAGCTTTCTTT; CDR3aa: CASSLNGGDTEAFF
v_gene: TRBV27; d_gene: -; j_gene: TRBJ2-5; abundance: -; CDR3nt: TGTGCCAGCAGGGGTGGGCAGTTCCAAGAGACCCAGTACTTC; CDR3aa: CASRGGQFQETQYF
v_gene: TRBV29-1; d_gene: TRBD2; j_gene: TRBJ2-1; abundance: -; CDR3nt: TGCAGCGCTAAGCCAATTTTAGCGGGGGACTCCTACAATGAGCAGTTCTTC; CDR3aa: CSAKPILAGDSYNEQFF
v_gene: TRBV6-5; d_gene: TRBD1; j_gene: TRBJ1-1; abundance: -; CDR3nt: TGTGCCAGCAGACCGAAGGGGGCGCGGAACACTGAAGCTTTCTTT; CDR3aa: CASRPKGARNTEAFF
v_gene: TRBV12-5; d_gene: -; j_gene: TRBJ2-7; abundance: -; CDR3nt: TGTGCTAGTGGTCCCCCATTTTACGAGCAGTACTTC; CDR3aa: CASGPPFYEQYF
v_gene: TRBV28; d_gene: TRBD2; j_gene: TRBJ2-3; abundance: -; CDR3nt: TGTGCCAGCAGTTTACTAGCGGGATGGGGCACAGATACGCAGTATTTT; CDR3aa: CASSLLAGWGTDTQYF
v_gene: TRBV5-1; d_gene: -; j_gene: TRBJ2-7; abundance: -; CDR3nt: TGCGCCAGCAGCTTGGAGGCCCTGCCCAACTCCTACGAGCAGTACTTC; CDR3aa: CASSLEALPNSYEQYF
v_gene: TRBV28; d_gene: -; j_gene: TRBJ2-7; abundance: -; CDR3nt: TGTGCCACCAATGCCCCGGGAGAATCGTCGAGCGAGCAGTACTTC; CDR3aa: CATNAPGESSSEQYF
v_gene: TRBV5-4; d_gene: -; j_gene: TRBJ1-3; abundance: -; CDR3nt: TGTGCCAGCAGCTTGGACGGGAGAGGAAACACCATATATTTT; CDR3aa: CASSLDGRGNTIYF
v_gene: TRBV9; d_gene: -; j_gene: TRBJ2-1; abundance: -; CDR3nt: TGTGCCAGCAGCGTAGAAGGGGGGCCGGACAATGAGCAGTTCTTC; CDR3aa: CASSVEGGPDNEQFF
v_gene: TRBV28; d_gene: -; j_gene: TRBJ1-5; abundance: -; CDR3nt: TGTGCCAGCAGTTTTGGCAATCAGCCCCAGCATTTT; CDR3aa: CASSFGNQPQHF
v_gene: TRBV6-6; d_gene: -; j_gene: TRBJ1-2; abundance: -; CDR3nt: TGTGCCAGCAGTTACGGGCAGGGAGATGGCTACACCTTC; CDR3aa: CASSYGQGDGYTF
v_gene: TRBV7-2; d_gene: TRBD1; j_gene: TRBJ2-3; abundance: -; CDR3nt: TGTGCCAGCAGCCTACAGGGGGCGCAGGGAGATACGCAGTATTTT; CDR3aa: CASSLQGAQGDTQYF
v_gene: TRBV7-9; d_gene: -; j_gene: TRBJ2-3; abundance: -; CDR3nt: TGTGCCAGCAGCTTAGCAGGGACTCCAGCAGGCCGAGATACGCAGTATTTT; CDR3aa: CASSLAGTPAGRDTQYF
v_gene: TRBV30; d_gene: -; j_gene: TRBJ2-5; abundance: -; CDR3nt: TGTGCCTGGACCCCCAACAGGGACGGAAAAGAGACCCAGTACTTC; CDR3aa: CAWTPNRDGKETQYF
v_gene: TRBV4-1; d_gene: TRBD2; j_gene: TRBJ2-7; abundance: few; CDR3nt: TGCGCCAGCAGCCAGGGGAGAGCGGGGGGAGACGAGCAGTACTTC; CDR3aa: CASSQGRAGGDEQYF
v_gene: TRBV19; d_gene: -; j_gene: TRBJ1-3; abundance: -; CDR3nt: TGTGCCAGTAGTAGGAAGGTAGACTCTGGAAACACCATATATTTT; CDR3aa: CASSRKVDSGNTIYF
v_gene: TRBV2; d_gene: -; j_gene: TRBJ1-6; abundance: -; CDR3nt: TGTGCCAGCAGTGAAGCCCTACCACCCCTCCACTTT; CDR3aa: CASSEALPPLHF
v_gene: TRBV24-1; d_gene: -; j_gene: TRBJ2-1; abundance: -; CDR3nt: TGTGCCACCAGTCCCCCGGGCTCCTACAATGAGCAGTTCTTC; CDR3aa: CATSPPGSYNEQFF
v_gene: TRBV6-1; d_gene: -; j_gene: TRBJ1-5; abundance: -; CDR3nt: TGTGCCAGCAGTGAAATGTCGAACAGCAATCAGCCCCAGCATTTT; CDR3aa: CASSEMSNSNQPQHF
v_gene: TRBV11-2; d_gene: TRBD1; j_gene: TRBJ1-1; abundance: -; CDR3nt: TGTGCCAGCAGCCCCCAGTACAGGGGAGAGGAAGCTTTCTTT; CDR3aa: CASSPQYRGEEAFF
v_gene: TRBV6-5; d_gene: -; j_gene: TRBJ1-1; abundance: -; CDR3nt: TGTGCCAGCAGTTCAGGAGGGAGGGGCACTGAAGCTTTCTTT; CDR3aa: CASSSGGRGTEAFF
v_gene: TRBV28; d_gene: -; j_gene: TRBJ1-6; abundance: few; CDR3nt: TGTGCCAGCACCCCGGGCCCCGGAACCTATAATTCACCCCTCCACTTT; CDR3aa: CASTPGPGTYNSPLHF
v_gene: TRBV13; d_gene: TRBD1; j_gene: TRBJ2-3; abundance: -; CDR3nt: TGTGCCAGCAGCCTCAGACAGGGGGAGTATTATTCAGATACGCAGTATTTT; CDR3aa: CASSLRQGEYYSDTQYF
v_gene: TRBV14; d_gene: TRBD2; j_gene: TRBJ2-3; abundance: -; CDR3nt: TGTGCCAGCAGCCAAGATGCGGGACTAATACACCCTACAGATACGCAGTATTTT; CDR3aa: CASSQDAGLIHPTDTQYF
v_gene: TRBV19; d_gene: TRBD1; j_gene: TRBJ1-1; abundance: -; CDR3nt: TGTGCCAGTAGTCCAGACAGGGGGCAGAACACTGAAGCTTTCTTT; CDR3aa: CASSPDRGQNTEAFF
v_gene: TRBV27; d_gene: TRBD2; j_gene: TRBJ2-1; abundance: once; CDR3nt: TGTGCCAGCAGTTTATTGGATCCTAGCGGAGTCAATGAGCAGTTCTTC; CDR3aa: CASSLLDPSGVNEQFF
v_gene: TRBV7-9; d_gene: TRBD2; j_gene: TRBJ2-1; abundance: -; CDR3nt: TGTGCCAGCAGCTTAGTAGGACTAGCGGGAGTCTCCTACAATGAGCAGTTCTTC; CDR3aa: CASSLVGLAGVSYNEQFF
v_gene: TRBV6-2/TRBV6-3; d_gene: TRBD1; j_gene: TRBJ1-1; abundance: -; CDR3nt: TGTGCCAGCAGTAAGGACAGGGTGGTCACTGAAGCTTTCTTT; CDR3aa: CASSKDRVVTEAFF
v_gene: TRBV18; d_gene: -; j_gene: TRBJ2-4; abundance: -; CDR3nt: TGTGCCAGCTCACCTGAGGTCCGGACAGAGGGGAACATTCAGTACTTC; CDR3aa: CASSPEVRTEGNIQYF
v_gene: TRBV10-3; d_gene: -; j_gene: TRBJ1-1; abundance: -; CDR3nt: TGTGCCATCAGTGATACAGTCAGTGGGAACACTGAAGCTTTCTTT; CDR3aa: CAISDTVSGNTEAFF
v_gene: TRBV7-9; d_gene: TRBD1; j_gene: TRBJ1-4; abundance: -; CDR3nt: TGTGCCAGCAGCTTACCAGGGGGCCCCCATGAAAAACTGTTTTTT; CDR3aa: CASSLPGGPHEKLFF
v_gene: TRBV30; d_gene: -; j_gene: TRBJ1-5; abundance: few; CDR3nt: TGTGCCTGGAGCGATCGCAATCAGCCCCAGCATTTT; CDR3aa: CAWSDRNQPQHF
v_gene: TRBV5-1; d_gene: -; j_gene: TRBJ2-2; abundance: -; CDR3nt: TGCGCCAGCAGCTTGGTGGGCGTCGCCGGGGAGCTGTTTTTT; CDR3aa: CASSLVGVAGELFF
v_gene: TRBV27; d_gene: -; j_gene: TRBJ1-1; abundance: -; CDR3nt: TGTGCCAGCACAGGGCTTAACACTGAAGCTTTCTTT; CDR3aa: CASTGLNTEAFF
v_gene: TRBV5-5; d_gene: -; j_gene: TRBJ2-5; abundance: -; CDR3nt: TGTGCCAGCAGGGCCACATCGGATCGTCAAGAGACCCAGTACTTC; CDR3aa: CASRATSDRQETQYF
v_gene: TRBV24-1; d_gene: -; j_gene: TRBJ2-1; abundance: -; CDR3nt: TGTGCCACCAGTGATTGGGCAGGGAGTGAGCAGTTCTTC; CDR3aa: CATSDWAGSEQFF
v_gene: TRBV10-1; d_gene: -; j_gene: TRBJ2-1; abundance: -; CDR3nt: TGCGCCAGCAGCGGAGGGAGTCCGGACAATGAGCAGTTCTTC; CDR3aa: CASSGGSPDNEQFF
v_gene: TRBV9; d_gene: -; j_gene: TRBJ2-3; abundance: -; CDR3nt: TGTGCCAGCGGGAGGGACACCACAGATACGCAGTATTTT; CDR3aa: CASGRDTTDTQYF
v_gene: TRBV2; d_gene: -; j_gene: TRBJ2-1; abundance: -; CDR3nt: TGTGCCAGCAGTCGGGACAACGACAATGAGCAGTTCTTC; CDR3aa: CASSRDNDNEQFF
v_gene: TRBV27; d_gene: -; j_gene: TRBJ2-2; abundance: -; CDR3nt: TGTGCCAGCGGCGGACTATTCACCGGGGAGCTGTTTTTT; CDR3aa: CASGGLFTGELFF
v_gene: TRBV24-1; d_gene: -; j_gene: TRBJ2-5; abundance: -; CDR3nt: TGTGCCACCAGTGATCGGACGGCTAAAGAGACCCAGTACTTC; CDR3aa: CATSDRTAKETQYF
v_gene: TRBV18; d_gene: TRBD1; j_gene: TRBJ2-3; abundance: -; CDR3nt: TGTGCCAGCTCAACCGGGACAGGGGATATAGATACGCAGTATTTT; CDR3aa: CASSTGTGDIDTQYF